The 32 T cell receptor beta chains below all came from one sample that was sequenced in a study of blood T cell repertoires in COVID-19. Produced via immunoSEQ multiplex PCR; TCRdb's table is partial and in-frame only. The sample has some 70,000 clones; roughly 84% are singletons. Material: peripheral blood. Receptors were obtained from a man in his forties or fifties with active COVID-19.

Here the CDR3 reads CASRDFNTGELFF. The DNA for the CDR3 is TGTGCCAGCAGGGACTTTAACACCGGGGAGCTGTTTTTT. The gene calls are TRBV28 and TRBJ2-2, with D possibly TRBD2 on 5 matching bases. CDR1 and CDR2 from the germline V gene are MDHEN and SYDVKM. The V end was cut by 6 bases, the J end by 2 bases, with 7 bases between. The CDR3 is 13 amino acids.

This chain links TRBV29-1 with TRBJ2-1; the match to TRBD2 covers 9 bases. The CDR3 is made up of 15 amino acids. The germline V gene has CDR1 SQVTM and CDR2 ANQGSEA. The junction had 8 bases not matched to a gene; V was cut back by 6 bases and J by 2 bases. This CDR3 is CSVSGAGGTYNEQFF. The CDR3 DNA sequence: TGCAGCGTCTCGGGTGCGGGAGGGACCTACAATGAGCAGTTCTTC.

This rearrangement joins TRBV2 to TRBJ2-3; 10 nucleotides align to TRBD2. The CDR3 is made up of 14 amino acids. V was clipped by 3 bases and J by 5 bases; unmatched bases: 2. Looked up from germline, CDR1 is SNHLY and CDR2 is FYNNEI. The DNA for the CDR3 is TGTGCCAGCAGTGATTCTAGCGGGGGAGATACGCAGTATTTT. Its translation is CASSDSSGGDTQYF.

The gene calls are TRBV18 and TRBJ2-7; D perhaps matches TRBD1 (5 bases). In germline, CDR1 is KGHSH, CDR2 LQKENI. The V end was cut by 4 bases, the J end by 3 bases, with 7 bases between. This CDR3 has 12 amino acids. The CDR3, as DNA: TGTGCCAGCTCACTAGACAGCTACGAGCAGTACTTC. It is translated as CASSLDSYEQYF.

The chain is built from TRBV9 and TRBJ2-2; the D is unclear. Germline V gene lookup returns CDR1 SGDLS and CDR2 YYNGEE. V was trimmed by 4 bases and J by 4 bases, leaving 11 bases between them. The CDR3 is 14 amino acids. CDR3 nucleotides: TGTGCCAGCAGCCCCCCTCGCGGCACCGGGGAGCTGTTTTTT. The encoded protein is CASSPPRGTGELFF.

The chain joins TRBV6-5 to TRBJ2-7; D is uncertain. V lost 7 bases and J 3 bases, leaving 19 bases between the germline ends. Germline V CDR1 and CDR2: MNHEY, SVGAGI. The CDR3 loop spans 15 amino acids. CDR3 sequence reads: CASTESVNSNYEQYF. CDR3 DNA: TGTGCCAGCACCGAGAGTGTCAATTCAAACTACGAGCAGTACTTC.

The chain employs TRBV5-4 and TRBJ2-3, with TRBD2 as a possible D gene (5 bases). The CDR3 loop spans 15 amino acids. CDR1 is SGHNT, CDR2 YYREEE, per germline (reference sequence). Trimming removed 0 bases at V and 0 bases at J, with 8 bases between. This CDR3 reads CASSLDQRSTDTQYF. CDR3 bases: TGTGCCAGCAGCTTGGATCAGCGGAGCACAGATACGCAGTATTTT.

The V gene is TRBV28, the J gene TRBJ2-7; 7 positions agree with TRBD2. Germline V gene lookup returns CDR1 MDHEN and CDR2 SYDVKM. This CDR3 has 15 residues. The ends lost 7 bases at V and 4 bases at J; junction bases unmatched: 13. The CDR3 DNA sequence: TGTGCCAGCACCAAGCCCCCTGGGGAGGGGTACGAGCAGTACTTC. This codes for CASTKPPGEGYEQYF.

The V call is TRBV3-1 (or the pseudogene TRBV3-2), the J call TRBJ2-1; maybe TRBD2 (6 bases). From germline, CDR1 is LGHDT and CDR2 YNNKEL (reference sequence). With 7 bases removed from V and 9 bases from J, the gap between germline ends came to 16 bases. The CDR3 consists of 13 residues. This chain's CDR3 is CASTDGGKGEQFF. The CDR3 region has the DNA TGTGCCAGCACCGACGGAGGGAAGGGTGAGCAGTTCTTC.

This clone was seen once. The gene calls are TRBV6-6 and TRBJ2-1; D gene ambiguous. V lost 5 bases to trimming and J lost 11 bases, with 4 bases between them. The germline V gene has CDR1 MNHNY and CDR2 SVGAGI (reference sequence). The CDR3 spans 9 residues. The CDR3 DNA reads as TGTGCCAGCAGTCCTCAGCAGTTCTTC. This gives the protein CASSPQQFF.

Points on this clone: At the DNA level, this CDR3 is encoded by other sequences in the same sample as well. This chain connects TRBV7-6 to TRBJ2-1; D gene ambiguous. CDR1 is SGHVS, CDR2 FNYEAQ, per germline. The V gene lost 1 base and the J gene lost 7 bases, with 17 bases spanning the gap. This CDR3 is 16 amino acids long. CDR3 residues: CASSLDRVPSYNEQFF. The CDR3 DNA follows: TGTGCCAGCAGCTTAGATAGAGTTCCGAGTTATAATGAGCAGTTCTTC.

V usage is TRBV19 and J usage is TRBJ1-1; the D is unclear. CDR1 and CDR2 (germline): LNHDA, SQIVND (reference sequence). V gave up 2 bases and J gave up 7 bases, with 17 bases separating them. The CDR3 runs to 15 residues. The CDR3: CASSINRARSVEAFF. The DNA for the CDR3 is TGTGCCAGTAGTATAAATCGAGCGCGCTCGGTTGAAGCTTTCTTT.

This clone was counted only a few times. This chain connects TRBV4-2 to TRBJ2-7; TRBD2 aligns across 11 bases. The V gene end was trimmed by 4 bases and the J gene end by 0 bases; junction bases not matched to a gene: 2. Germline V gives CDR1 LGHNA, CDR2 YNFKEQ. The CDR3 runs to 15 residues. The CDR3 sequence: CASSRGLAVSYEQYF. DNA for the CDR3: TGTGCCAGCAGCCGGGGACTAGCGGTCTCCTACGAGCAGTACTTC.

The chain links TRBV18 to TRBJ2-7, with 9 bases fitting TRBD1. The V segment lost 2 bases and the J segment 5 bases; nucleotides outside the gene matches: 4. This CDR3 is built from 14 residues. CDR1 and CDR2 (germline): KGHSH, LQKENI. This CDR3 is CASSPGGTGHEQYF. As DNA, the CDR3 is TGTGCCAGCTCACCAGGCGGGACAGGGCACGAGCAGTACTTC.

J is TRBJ2-7 and V is TRBV9, with D hard to call. The CDR3 runs to 14 residues. The germline V gene encodes CDR1 SGDLS and CDR2 YYNGEE. The ends were cut back, 0 bases at V and 2 bases at J, with 9 bases in the middle. The CDR3 coding sequence is TGTGCCAGCAGCGTAGGGGCAGGAACCTACGAGCAGTACTTC. It specifies CASSVGAGTYEQYF.

This chain links TRBV5-1 with TRBJ2-1, with 12 bases that match TRBD2. Per the germline V gene, CDR1 is SGHRS and CDR2 is YFSETQ. The V and J ends lost 5 bases and 2 bases, in that order; junction bases with no gene match: 5. This CDR3 region has 16 residues. The CDR3 bases are TGCGCCAGCAGACGGACTAGCGGGACAGCCTACAATGAGCAGTTCTTC. Amino acids: CASRRTSGTAYNEQFF.

There are a few counts of this clone. This chain connects TRBV19 to TRBJ1-5; a weak D match, TRBD1 (6 bases). The CDR3 spans 14 residues. Germline CDR1 and CDR2: LNHDA and SQIVND (reference sequence). The V and J ends lost 4 bases and 3 bases respectively, with 10 bases between them. CDR3: CASSSGQHNQPQHF. The CDR3 nucleotides are TGTGCCAGTAGTAGTGGACAGCACAATCAGCCCCAGCATTTT.

The rearrangement uses TRBV27 and TRBJ1-1; D is ambiguous. From germline, CDR1 is MNHEY and CDR2 SMNVEV (reference sequence). There are 15 residues in the CDR3. Trimming stripped 1 base from V and 2 bases from J, with 11 bases between. The CDR3 protein is CASSLWARRNTEAFF. The CDR3 nucleotides read TGTGCCAGCAGTTTATGGGCCAGGCGAAACACTGAAGCTTTCTTT.

DNA of the CDR3: TGTGCCAGCAGTTACGCTTCGAGGGAGTATTATGGCTACACCTTC. Translated, it gives CASSYASREYYGYTF. The gene calls are TRBV6-5 and TRBJ1-2; D is uncertain. The length of the CDR3 is 15 residues. With 2 bases removed from V and 5 bases from J, the gap between germline ends came to 15 bases. The V gene's germline CDR1 is MNHEY and CDR2 SVGAGI.

The CDR3: CASSLGLDRADGYTF. In nucleotides, the CDR3 is TGTGCCAGCAGCTTAGGTCTGGACAGGGCCGATGGCTACACCTTC. This chain links TRBV7-2 with TRBJ1-2, with TRBD1 matching over 8 bases. In germline, CDR1 is SGHTA, CDR2 FQGNSA. The CDR3 extends over 15 amino acids. V shed 1 base, J shed 6 bases, and the junction held 7 bases outside the gene matches.

The chain couples TRBV5-1 to TRBJ1-1; a possible D gene is TRBD1 (5 bases). The CDR3 is 15 residues long. Looked up from germline, CDR1 is SGHRS and CDR2 is YFSETQ. With 0 bases removed from V and 1 base from J, the gap between germline ends came to 10 bases. The CDR3 DNA follows: TGCGCCAGCAGCTTGGGGTCAGGGCCGAACACTGAAGCTTTCTTT. Its protein product is CASSLGSGPNTEAFF.

This rearrangement joins TRBV11-2 to TRBJ2-1; D may be TRBD1 (7 bases). There are 17 residues in the CDR3. Trimming removed 0 bases at V and 2 bases at J, with 14 bases between. In germline, CDR1 is SGHAT, CDR2 FQNNGV. The CDR3, as DNA: TGTGCCAGCAGCTTAGATCCGGGGGACAGCACCTACAATGAGCAGTTCTTC. Translated, it gives CASSLDPGDSTYNEQFF.

V and J are TRBV5-6 and TRBJ1-1, with TRBD1 as a possible D gene (6 bases). With 0 bases removed from V and 0 bases from J, the gap between germline ends came to 18 bases. The CDR3 spans 18 residues. Germline V gene lookup returns CDR1 SGHDT and CDR2 YYEEEE. The CDR3 nucleotides read TGTGCCAGCAGCTTGGCGGGGTACAGGGCGAGTATGAACACTGAAGCTTTCTTT. It is translated as CASSLAGYRASMNTEAFF.

This chain links TRBV7-2 with TRBJ2-1, with TRBD2 as a possible D gene (6 bases). CDR1 is SGHTA and CDR2 is FQGNSA in the germline V gene. The germline V and J ends were trimmed by 3 bases and 5 bases, with 8 bases remaining between them. CDR3 length equals 13 residues. CDR3: CASSFERDNEQFF. For the CDR3, the DNA is TGTGCCAGCAGCTTTGAGCGGGACAATGAGCAGTTCTTC.

The gene calls are TRBV5-1 and TRBJ2-1, with 12 bases lining up with TRBD2. The germline CDR1 and CDR2 sequences are SGHRS and YFSETQ. Germline trimming cut 0 bases from V and 4 bases from J; bases unmatched to any gene: 5. CDR3 size: 17 residues. The CDR3 loop is CASSLAFGTSGYNEQFF. As DNA, the CDR3 is TGCGCCAGCAGCTTGGCTTTTGGGACTAGCGGGTACAATGAGCAGTTCTTC.

The chain combines TRBV6-1 with TRBJ2-3; D may be TRBD2 (6 bases). This CDR3 has 13 amino acids. Trimming left V 1 base short and J 10 bases short, with 12 bases between. Germline V gene sequence: CDR1 MNHNS, CDR2 SASEGT. Here the CDR3 DNA reads TGTGCCAGCAGTGAAGGGAGGGTGGAGGCGCAGTATTTT. Translated, it gives CASSEGRVEAQYF.

The rearrangement uses TRBV28 and TRBJ1-2; D is perhaps TRBD1 (5 bases). Germline values: CDR1 MDHEN, CDR2 SYDVKM. Deletions cut 2 bases from V and 13 bases from J, with 11 bases between. This CDR3 contains 11 residues. The CDR3 nucleotides are TGTGCCAGCAGTTTACCCAGGGCCCTCACCTTC. Residues: CASSLPRALTF.

V is TRBV11-3 and J is TRBJ2-1; possible D gene TRBD2, 6 bases. Germline V lookup: CDR1 SGHNT, CDR2 YENEEA. The ends were cut back, 0 bases at V and 5 bases at J, with 17 bases in the middle. The CDR3 extends over 17 amino acids. The CDR3 protein is CASSLDLAGGTHNEQFF. The CDR3 region has the DNA TGTGCCAGCAGCTTAGATCTGGCTGGCGGGACGCACAATGAGCAGTTCTTC.

This clone came up once. The chain recombines TRBV5-1 with TRBJ2-7; D possibly corresponds to TRBD2 (6 bases). The CDR3 has 19 amino acids. CDR1 SGHRS and CDR2 YFSETQ come from the germline V gene. Deletions cut 4 bases from V and 2 bases from J, with 28 bases between. The CDR3 sequence is CASSPQIVTGTGVPYEQYF. In DNA form, the CDR3 reads TGCGCCAGCAGCCCGCAAATCGTAACCGGGACTGGGGTTCCCTACGAGCAGTACTTC. Supplemented by reference TRBV5-1 and TRBJ2-7, the full variable domain reads KAGVTQTPRYLIKTRGQQVTLSCSPISGHRSVSWYQQTPGQGLQFLFEYFSETQRNKGNFPGRFSGRQFSNSRSEMNVSTLELGDSALYLCASSPQIVTGTGVPYEQYFGPGTRLTVT.

The chain recombines TRBV6-6 with TRBJ2-7; 11 positions match TRBD2. Per the germline V gene, CDR1 is MNHNY and CDR2 is SVGAGI (reference sequence). There are 14 residues in the CDR3. Germline trimming cut 6 bases from V and 3 bases from J; bases unmatched to any gene: 4. Here the CDR3 reads CASRHGTSGYEQYF. In DNA form, the CDR3 reads TGTGCCAGCAGGCACGGGACTAGCGGCTACGAGCAGTACTTC.

The chain uses TRBV7-2 and TRBJ1-5; a possible D gene is TRBD1 (5 bases). CDR1 and CDR2 from the germline V gene are SGHTA and FQGNSA. The CDR3 covers 13 residues. Trimming took off 2 bases at V and 6 bases at J, with 8 bases between the two ends. In nucleotides, the CDR3 is TGTGCCAGCAGCTTAAGTCAGGGTCAGCCCCAGCATTTT. Residues: CASSLSQGQPQHF.

The chain combines TRBV6-5 with TRBJ2-7; 10 nucleotides line up with TRBD1. V shed 5 bases and J 7 bases; nucleotides not matched to a gene: 8. From germline, CDR1 is MNHEY and CDR2 SVGAGI. The CDR3 loop spans 14 amino acids. This CDR3 is CASSTRQGAHEQYF. In nucleotides, the CDR3 is TGTGCCAGCAGTACCCGACAGGGGGCTCATGAGCAGTACTTC.